These 31 T cell receptor beta chains were sequenced from one sample in a study of shared clonotypes between healthy human individuals. Assay: immunoSEQ multiplex PCR; the TCRdb copy retains only in-frame clones and omits some. Here the sample spans 1.6 million or so clones, roughly 98.5% being singletons. Sequencing was carried out using naive CD4+ T cells sorted from blood. Subset given: CD45RA+ positively selected. The receptors were gathered from a man younger than 40 in good health.

The CDR3 sequence: CASTARGGSNSYEQYF. The CDR3 nucleotides read TGTGCCAGCACCGCCCGGGGGGGCTCGAATAGCTACGAGCAGTACTTC. This chain joins TRBV27 and TRBJ2-7; 8 nucleotides line up with TRBD2. This CDR3 has 16 amino acids. The trim removed 7 bases at V and 3 bases at J, leaving 14 bases unmatched. The germline V gene has CDR1 MNHEY and CDR2 SMNVEV (reference sequence).

This rearrangement joins TRBV5-4 to TRBJ2-1; TRBD2 might be the D (5 bases). V lost 7 bases, J lost 3 bases, and 11 bases lay in between. The CDR3 is 13 residues long. Germline V gives CDR1 SGHNT, CDR2 YYREEE (reference sequence). The CDR3 DNA follows: TGTGCCAGCTCGCGGGCCATCTACAATGAGCAGTTCTTC. The encoded protein is CASSRAIYNEQFF.

The J gene is TRBJ1-1, the V gene TRBV30; the D gene is possibly TRBD1 (5 bases). Trimming removed 3 bases at V and 5 bases at J, with 13 bases between. The CDR3 consists of 13 residues. Per the germline V gene, CDR1 is GTSNPN and CDR2 is SVGIG (reference sequence). The CDR3 here is CAWSSGTLTEAFF. Written as DNA, the CDR3 is TGTGCCTGGAGCTCCGGGACCCTTACTGAAGCTTTCTTT. Drawing the rest from reference TRBV30 and TRBJ1-1, the complete variable domain is SQTIHQWPATLVQPVGSPLSLECTVEGTSNPNLYWYRQAAGRGLQLLFYSVGIGQISSEVPQNLSASRPQDRQFILSSKKLLLSDSGFYLCAWSSGTLTEAFFGQGTRLTVV.

V and J are TRBV18 and TRBJ2-5, with 10 bases matching TRBD1. The V gene end was trimmed by 6 bases and the J gene end by 4 bases; junction bases not matched to a gene: 8. The germline V gene has CDR1 KGHSH and CDR2 LQKENI. This CDR3 is built from 15 residues. CDR3 amino acids: CASSVDRGRGETQYF. As DNA, the CDR3 is TGTGCCAGCTCTGTTGACAGGGGGCGAGGAGAGACCCAGTACTTC.

This clone was detected only once. The V call is TRBV10-3, the J call TRBJ1-1, with a weak D call TRBD1 (5 bases). Germline CDR1 reads ENHRY; CDR2 reads SYGVKD. The CDR3 runs to 15 residues. V was trimmed by 7 bases and J by 0 bases, leaving 15 bases between them. DNA of the CDR3: TGTGCCATCAAAAATGACAGAGTCATGAACACTGAAGCTTTCTTT. Encoded protein: CAIKNDRVMNTEAFF.

This rearrangement joins TRBV2 to TRBJ1-5; a weak D match, TRBD1 (6 bases). V lost 5 bases to trimming and J lost 0 bases, with 17 bases between them. This CDR3 has 17 residues. Germline CDR1 reads SNHLY; CDR2 reads FYNNEI. CDR3 nucleotides: TGTGCCAGCAGTCCCTGGGGGGCAGAGTATAGCAATCAGCCCCAGCATTTT. Translated: CASSPWGAEYSNQPQHF.

The V gene is TRBV21-1, the J gene TRBJ1-3; the D call of TRBD1 is as the table states it, not checked on the DNA. TRBV21-1 is recorded as a pseudogene. The CDR3 extends over 14 amino acids. In DNA form, the CDR3 reads TGTGCCAGCAGAGGACAGGGAACTGGAAACACCATATATTTT. It yields the protein CASRGQGTGNTIYF.

The chain is built from TRBV6-5 and TRBJ2-7; 10 positions match TRBD1. Germline CDR1 reads MNHEY; CDR2 reads SVGAGI. V lost 6 bases and J lost 5; bases outside the gene matches: 7. The CDR3 is 14 amino acids. The chain's CDR3 is CASRGGQGIHEQYF. CDR3 bases: TGTGCCAGCAGGGGGGGACAGGGGATCCACGAGCAGTACTTC.

The gene calls are TRBV23-1 and TRBJ2-7; D ambiguous. TRBV23-1 is marked as an open reading frame, function uncertain. The CDR3 extends over 17 amino acids. V was trimmed by 0 bases and J by 6 bases, leaving 21 bases between them. CDR3 sequence (DNA): TGCGCCAGCAGTCAATCGCCCAGATACGTACGCCAGTCCGAGCAGTACTTC. Translating it yields CASSQSPRYVRQSEQYF.

The sample holds one count of this clone. V and J are TRBV25-1 and TRBJ2-7; maybe TRBD1 (5 bases). Germline CDR1 reads MGHDK; CDR2 reads SYGVNS. The V end was cut by 7 bases, the J end by 5 bases, with 15 bases between. This CDR3 has 13 amino acids. The CDR3 DNA reads TGTGCCAGCATGCTGTCAGGGCTCCACGAGCAGTACTTC. It translates to CASMLSGLHEQYF.

The V and J genes are TRBV7-9 and TRBJ2-1; 11 positions match TRBD2. The CDR3 length is 14 residues. CDR1 SEHNR and CDR2 FQNEAQ come from the germline V gene (reference sequence). J was trimmed by 5 bases and V by 7 bases; bases with no gene match: 4. CDR3 region: CASIGTSGDNEQFF. DNA for the CDR3: TGTGCCAGCATCGGGACTAGCGGTGACAATGAGCAGTTCTTC.

This chain links TRBV19 with TRBJ1-1; D unresolved. The ends were cut back, 2 bases at V and 6 bases at J, with 16 bases in the middle. Germline loops: CDR1 LNHDA, CDR2 SQIVND (reference sequence). The CDR3 consists of 15 residues. The CDR3 is CASSISWEDGAEAFF. The CDR3 DNA reads TGTGCCAGTAGTATATCCTGGGAGGACGGCGCTGAAGCTTTCTTT.

The chain has TRBV15 and TRBJ2-7; 11 bases map to TRBD2. Trimming at V came to 8 bases and at J to 4 bases, leaving 10 bases not matched to a gene. Germline-derived CDR1 and CDR2 are LNHNV and YYDKDF (reference sequence). The CDR3 runs 15 residues. DNA of the CDR3: TGTGCCACCCGTGCTAGCGGGAGGACCCAGTACGAGCAGTACTTC. Translated: CATRASGRTQYEQYF.

The chain recombines TRBV7-9 with TRBJ2-7; 9 positions agree with TRBD2. Germline CDR1 SEHNR, CDR2 FQNEAQ (reference sequence). With 4 bases clipped from V and 2 bases from J, the junction kept 6 bases outside the gene matches. CDR3 length: 15 residues. The CDR3 nucleotides read TGTGCCAGCAGCTCCCAGACTAGCGGAACCTACGAGCAGTACTTC. It yields the protein CASSSQTSGTYEQYF.

V is TRBV6-5 and J is TRBJ2-1, with D possibly being TRBD1 (6 bases). CDR3 length: 14 amino acids. The germline gives CDR1 MNHEY, CDR2 SVGAGI. The V gene lost 7 bases and the J gene lost 0 bases, with 10 bases spanning the gap. In DNA, the CDR3 is TGTGCCAGCACCCAAGGGGGCTCCTACAATGAGCAGTTCTTC. Translating it yields CASTQGGSYNEQFF.

The V and J genes are TRBV10-3 and TRBJ1-5; D call uncertain. V gave up 2 bases and J gave up 2 bases, with 10 bases separating them. The CDR3 contains 15 residues. Germline CDR1 ENHRY, CDR2 SYGVKD. Here the CDR3 reads CAISENRGGNQPQHF. As DNA, the CDR3 is TGTGCCATCAGTGAGAATCGGGGTGGCAATCAGCCCCAGCATTTT.

This chain links TRBV18 with TRBJ2-1; 13 nucleotides align to TRBD2. CDR1 and CDR2 from the germline V gene are KGHSH and LQKENI. This CDR3 is 16 amino acids long. The V gene end was trimmed by 4 bases and the J gene end by 4 bases; junction bases not matched to a gene: 4. The CDR3 sequence is CASSRTSGRDYNEQFF. CDR3 nucleotide sequence: TGTGCCAGCTCACGCACTAGCGGGAGGGATTACAATGAGCAGTTCTTC.

The V gene is TRBV6-5, the J gene TRBJ1-1, with D possibly TRBD1 on 6 matching bases. V was clipped by 2 bases and J by 1 base, with 8 bases between them. The CDR3 covers 14 residues. Germline CDR1 reads MNHEY; CDR2 reads SVGAGI. The CDR3 is CASSYGGTNTEAFF. CDR3 sequence (DNA): TGTGCCAGCAGTTACGGGGGCACGAACACTGAAGCTTTCTTT.

The chain has TRBV5-1 and TRBJ2-7; 9 nucleotides agree with TRBD2. J lost 5 bases, V lost 4 bases, and 13 bases had no gene match. This CDR3 is 16 amino acids long. Germline V gives CDR1 SGHRS, CDR2 YFSETQ. The CDR3 nucleotides read TGCGCCAGCAGCCCTGGGGCGGGACTAGCAAAAAACGAGCAGTACTTC. It translates to CASSPGAGLAKNEQYF.

This clone appeared a single time. The chain is built from TRBV10-3 and TRBJ1-5, with a possible D match to TRBD1 (6 bases). Germline V CDR1 and CDR2: ENHRY, SYGVKD. Trimming took 2 bases from V and 7 from J, leaving 15 bases between them. The CDR3 is 15 amino acids. The CDR3 DNA is TGTGCCATCAGTGAGCCTGAGGGGGTGGGGCAGCCCCAGCATTTT. Protein product: CAISEPEGVGQPQHF.

This chain uses TRBV20-1 with TRBJ2-7, with D hard to call. V was trimmed by 6 bases and J by 6 bases, leaving 12 bases between them. The CDR3 is 11 amino acids. The V gene's germline CDR1 is DFQATT and CDR2 SNEGSKA (reference sequence). The CDR3 reads CSAQSTTEQYF. DNA of the CDR3: TGCAGTGCCCAAAGTACTACCGAGCAGTACTTC.

The rearrangement links TRBV28 to TRBJ2-5; D gene ambiguous. CDR1 is MDHEN, CDR2 SYDVKM, per germline. The CDR3 runs to 12 residues. The V end was cut by 7 bases, the J end by 5 bases, with 11 bases between. CDR3 coding DNA: TGTGCCAGCAACAATCCTACGGAGACCCAGTACTTC. Its protein is CASNNPTETQYF.

The V gene is TRBV11-3, the J gene TRBJ2-2; a possible D gene is TRBD1 (6 bases). This CDR3 has 19 residues. In germline, CDR1 is SGHNT, CDR2 YENEEA. V shed 3 bases and J shed 0 bases, with 20 bases lying between them. This chain's CDR3 is CASSFQQGMGSANTGELFF. The CDR3 DNA reads as TGTGCCAGCAGCTTTCAGCAGGGGATGGGTTCTGCGAACACCGGGGAGCTGTTTTTT.

Here the CDR3 DNA reads TGTGCCAGCTCTTCAGCGGGAGGGCCCTACGAGCAGTACTTC. Translating gives CASSSAGGPYEQYF. The V call is TRBV18, the J call TRBJ2-7; 10 bases line up with TRBD2. This CDR3 region has 14 residues. From germline, CDR1 is KGHSH and CDR2 LQKENI. With V trimmed by 6 bases and J by 2 bases, 4 bases remained unmatched.

The chain couples TRBV28 to TRBJ1-3; D is uncertain. V lost 2 bases to trimming and J lost 0 bases, with 8 bases between them. Germline CDR1 is MDHEN and CDR2 is SYDVKM. The CDR3 is 15 residues long. CDR3 nucleotides: TGTGCCAGCAGTTTACAGCTGAGCTCTGGAAACACCATATATTTT. It specifies CASSLQLSSGNTIYF. Filled out from reference TRBV28 and TRBJ1-3, the complete variable domain reads DVKVTQSSRYLVKRTGEKVFLECVQDMDHENMFWYRQDPGLGLRLIYFSYDVKMKEKGDIPEGYSVSREKKERFSLILESASTNQTSMYLCASSLQLSSGNTIYFGEGSWLTVV.

V is TRBV7-9 and J is TRBJ2-7; 9 bases fit TRBD1. Looked up from germline, CDR1 is SEHNR and CDR2 is FQNEAQ (reference sequence). This CDR3 is 17 amino acids long. V gave up 5 bases and J gave up 0 bases; unmatched junction bases: 11. CDR3 sequence (DNA): TGTGCCAGCAGCCCTCCCCCCGGGACAGGGTACTCCTACGAGCAGTACTTC. Its translation is CASSPPPGTGYSYEQYF.

This sequence joins TRBV29-1 and TRBJ2-1; tentative D call: TRBD2 (6 bases). Per the germline V gene, CDR1 is SQVTM and CDR2 is ANQGSEA. This CDR3 comprises 16 residues. V was pared by 3 bases and J by 8 bases, with 23 bases between. The CDR3 loop is CSVDKPYGTPPDEQFF. The CDR3 nucleotides are TGCAGCGTTGATAAGCCATACGGGACTCCCCCCGATGAGCAGTTCTTC.

This chain joins TRBV28 and TRBJ1-1; 7 bases line up with TRBD1. This CDR3 has 15 residues. Germline V gene sequence: CDR1 MDHEN, CDR2 SYDVKM. Losses at the gene ends were 5 bases for V and 4 bases for J; bases not matched to a gene: 10. The CDR3 region has the DNA TGTGCCAGCAGTGTACCTCAGGGGGGAATCACTGAAGCTTTCTTT. Its protein is CASSVPQGGITEAFF. The full variable domain, in which reference TRBV28 and TRBJ1-1 provide the parts outside the CDR3, is DVKVTQSSRYLVKRTGEKVFLECVQDMDHENMFWYRQDPGLGLRLIYFSYDVKMKEKGDIPEGYSVSREKKERFSLILESASTNQTSMYLCASSVPQGGITEAFFGQGTRLTVV.

J is TRBJ2-7 and V is TRBV18; D may be TRBD1 or TRBD2 (6 bases each). The V gene lost 4 bases and the J gene lost 6 bases, with 16 bases spanning the gap. CDR3 length equals 14 residues. The germline V gene encodes CDR1 KGHSH and CDR2 LQKENI. The CDR3 reads CASSRQRGDGEQYF. The CDR3 coding sequence is TGTGCCAGCTCACGCCAGAGGGGGGATGGCGAGCAGTACTTC. Supplemented by reference TRBV18 and TRBJ2-7, the full variable domain reads NAGVMQNPRHLVRRRGQEARLRCSPMKGHSHVYWYRQLPEEGLKFMVYLQKENIIDESGMPKERFSAEFPKEGPSILRIQQVVRGDSAAYFCASSRQRGDGEQYFGPGTRLTVT.

This chain joins TRBV5-1 and TRBJ2-2; 9 nucleotides align to TRBD2. The CDR3 totals 15 residues. Per germline, CDR1 SGHRS and CDR2 YFSETQ. After removal of 6 bases from V and 4 bases from J, the junction contained 7 bases not matched to a gene. CDR3 coding DNA: TGCGCCAGCACATTAGCGGGAGTGAGCACCGGGGAGCTGTTTTTT. It translates to CASTLAGVSTGELFF.

The chain links TRBV10-3 to TRBJ2-1; 9 positions match TRBD1. J lost 4 bases, V lost 5 bases, and 6 bases had no gene match. This CDR3 region has 15 residues. The germline V gene encodes CDR1 ENHRY and CDR2 SYGVKD. The CDR3 protein is CAISPGTGIYNEQFF. CDR3 nucleotides: TGTGCCATCAGTCCCGGGACAGGGATATACAATGAGCAGTTCTTC.